This entry lists 14 T cell receptor beta chains sequenced from one sample in a study of blood T cell repertoires in COVID-19. Assay: immunoSEQ multiplex PCR; the TCRdb copy retains only in-frame clones and omits some. The sample includes more than 65,000 clones, 82% of them seen just once. Specimen: peripheral blood. The receptors derive from a woman in her 70s with acute or convalescent COVID-19.

V usage is TRBV19 and J usage is TRBJ1-4; 10 bases agree with TRBD1. The V segment lost 1 base and the J segment 10 bases; nucleotides outside the gene matches: 6. The germline CDR1 and CDR2 sequences are LNHDA and SQIVND (reference sequence). This CDR3 comprises 15 residues. The CDR3 spells CASSIGGQGVRKLFF. CDR3 nucleotides: TGTGCCAGTAGTATAGGAGGACAGGGGGTAAGAAAACTGTTTTTT.

This CDR3 reads CASSLAGARGYTF. CDR3 sequence (DNA): TGTGCCAGCAGTTTGGCAGGCGCCAGGGGCTACACCTTC. The V gene is TRBV27, the J gene TRBJ1-2; D gene ambiguous. Trimming cost V 3 bases and J 8 bases, with 13 bases left between them. Per the germline V gene, CDR1 is MNHEY and CDR2 is SMNVEV (reference sequence). The CDR3 is 13 amino acids.

Points on this clone: An end of the junction differs from the germline gene, which may be a read error. The chain employs TRBV19 and TRBJ2-1, with D unresolved. This CDR3 is built from 13 residues. Germline lookup yields CDR1 LNHDA and CDR2 SQIVND (reference sequence). The CDR3 DNA sequence: TGCACCTCGGCGGAAAGCTCCTACAATGAGCAGTTCTTC. Protein product: CTSAESSYNEQFF.

The chain carries TRBV2 and TRBJ1-1, with a tentative D call TRBD1 (6 bases). The CDR3 runs 11 residues. Trimming removed 6 bases at V and 8 bases at J, with 10 bases between. CDR1 and CDR2 from the germline V gene are SNHLY and FYNNEI. The CDR3 nucleotides are TGTGCCAGCAGCCACAGGGTAGAAGCTTTCTTT. This translates into CASSHRVEAFF.

The chain uses TRBV5-6 and TRBJ1-3; the D gene is possibly TRBD1 (6 bases). The germline gives CDR1 SGHDT, CDR2 YYEEEE. CDR3 length: 16 amino acids. Between the trimmed V and J ends, which lost 4 bases and 3 bases, there was a span of 17 bases. The DNA for the CDR3 is TGTGCCAGCAGCCCATTGCGGGGGCAGGGTGGAAACACCATATATTTT. Translated, it gives CASSPLRGQGGNTIYF.

V gene TRBV9 combines with J gene TRBJ2-7; 16 bases fit TRBD2. V lost 7 bases to trimming and J lost 5 bases; unmatched junction nucleotides: 9. Germline V gives CDR1 SGDLS, CDR2 YYNGEE. CDR3 length equals 16 residues. The CDR3 protein is CASHPGLAGGTHEQYF. The DNA for the CDR3 is TGTGCCAGCCACCCGGGACTAGCGGGAGGGACCCACGAGCAGTACTTC.

This chain uses TRBV11-2 with TRBJ2-4; possibly TRBD1 for D (5 bases). Trimming left V 1 base short and J 0 bases short, with 13 bases between. Germline-derived CDR1 and CDR2 are SGHAT and FQNNGV. The CDR3 is 17 residues long. CDR3 residues: CASSLGLTDLAKNIQYF. Written as DNA, the CDR3 is TGTGCCAGCAGCTTAGGATTGACAGACTTAGCCAAAAACATTCAGTACTTC.

The V call is TRBV6-2 or TRBV6-3, the J call TRBJ2-2, with D unresolved. Germline V gene sequence: CDR1 MNHEY, CDR2 SVGEGT. Trimming pared 2 bases from V and 0 bases from J, leaving 13 bases between. The CDR3 has 17 residues. The CDR3 sequence: CASSYGQPVPNTGELFF. The CDR3 region has the DNA TGTGCCAGCAGTTACGGGCAACCGGTTCCGAACACCGGGGAGCTGTTTTTT.

The chain is built from TRBV2 and TRBJ1-5; 9 bases align to TRBD1. The germline CDR1 and CDR2 sequences are SNHLY and FYNNEI. This CDR3 has 14 amino acids. V shed 4 bases, J shed 7 bases, and the junction held 5 bases outside the gene matches. CDR3 in DNA: TGTGCCAGCAGTGGGGACAGGGAGGCCCAGCCCCAGCATTTT. Translated: CASSGDREAQPQHF.

This chain uses TRBV15 with TRBJ2-6; unclear D gene. Germline lookup yields CDR1 LNHNV and CDR2 YYDKDF (reference sequence). This CDR3 spans 16 amino acids. V was shortened by 2 bases and J by 3 bases, with 11 bases between the two germline ends. Written as DNA, the CDR3 is TGTGCCACCAGCAGACCTAGGTCGGATGGGGCCAACGTCCTGACTTTC. Translating it yields CATSRPRSDGANVLTF.

This rearrangement joins TRBV5-1 to TRBJ1-4, with D possibly matching TRBD1 (5 bases). Deletions cut 3 bases from V and 8 bases from J, with 14 bases between. In germline, CDR1 is SGHRS, CDR2 YFSETQ. The CDR3 loop spans 14 amino acids. The CDR3 DNA follows: TGCGCCAGCAGCTGGCTGGGACTCGGGGAAAAACTGTTTTTT. Protein sequence: CASSWLGLGEKLFF.

J is TRBJ2-1 and V is TRBV7-6; TRBD2 is a possible D gene (6 bases). The CDR3 contains 16 residues. V lost 2 bases to trimming and J lost 7 bases, with 18 bases between them. Germline lookup yields CDR1 SGHVS and CDR2 FNYEAQ. DNA for the CDR3: TGTGCCAGCAGCTTATTCTCGGGGGAGGCGACGAATGAGCAGTTCTTC. It encodes CASSLFSGEATNEQFF.

The V and J genes are TRBV30 and TRBJ1-3; D gene ambiguous. From germline, CDR1 is GTSNPN and CDR2 SVGIG (reference sequence). The CDR3 totals 13 residues. The germline V and J ends were trimmed by 0 bases and 4 bases, with 7 bases remaining between them. The CDR3: CAWSVAGGNTIYF. Here the CDR3 DNA reads TGTGCCTGGAGTGTAGCAGGAGGAAACACCATATATTTT.

The J gene is TRBJ2-5, the V gene TRBV19, with 10 bases lining up with TRBD2. The CDR3 length is 16 residues. Germline V CDR1 and CDR2: LNHDA, SQIVND (reference sequence). J was trimmed by 2 bases and V by 0 bases; bases with no gene match: 3. The CDR3 spells CASSIDGSGGQETQYF. DNA for the CDR3: TGTGCCAGTAGTATAGATGGTAGCGGGGGGCAAGAGACCCAGTACTTC. Together with reference TRBV19 and TRBJ2-5, the CDR3 gives the full variable domain: DGGITQSPKYLFRKEGQNVTLSCEQNLNHDAMYWYRQDPGQGLRLIYYSQIVNDFQKGDIAEGYSVSREKKESFPLTVTSAQKNPTAFYLCASSIDGSGGQETQYFGPGTRLLVL.